These 27 T cell receptor beta chains came from one sample sequenced in a study of T cell repertoires in ileal Crohn's disease. TCRdb's copy holds only in-frame clones and misses some; the assay was immunoSEQ multiplex PCR. The table records some 12,000 clones, roughly 80% of them present only once. Time point in this sample: neoterminal ileum biopsy at postoperative endoscopy, about 6 months after surgery. Sequencing was performed on ileal tissue. These TCRs come from an adult with Crohn's disease.

This chain joins TRBV6-4 and TRBJ1-2; D is perhaps TRBD1 (6 bases). The CDR3 loop spans 14 amino acids. Trimming shortened V by 6 bases and J by 4 bases, and 15 bases separated the two germline ends. The germline V gene encodes CDR1 MRHNA and CDR2 SNTAGT. The CDR3 region is CASSPRGGSYGYTF. CDR3 in DNA: TGTGCCAGCAGCCCCCGAGGGGGATCCTATGGCTACACCTTC.

V and J are TRBV11-2 and TRBJ1-1; a possible D gene is TRBD1 (6 bases). V was shortened by 1 base and J by 4 bases, with 7 bases between the two germline ends. The CDR3 extends over 13 amino acids. CDR1 and CDR2 (germline): SGHAT, FQNNGV. The CDR3 region is CASSLVGGTEAFF. The CDR3 DNA reads as TGTGCCAGCAGCTTAGTAGGGGGCACTGAAGCTTTCTTT.

V gene TRBV25-1 combines with J gene TRBJ1-2; D is unclear. Trimming took off 7 bases at V and 7 bases at J, with 31 bases between the two ends. Germline CDR1 and CDR2: MGHDK and SYGVNS. This CDR3 region has 18 residues. Written as DNA, the CDR3 is TGTGCCAGCAACCTCCCCCAGTCCGGTCCACGGGAAAACCGTGGCTACACCTTC. This translates into CASNLPQSGPRENRGYTF.

V is TRBV9 and J is TRBJ2-5, with D perhaps matching TRBD1 (5 bases). In germline, CDR1 is SGDLS, CDR2 YYNGEE. The V end lost 3 bases, the J end lost 5 bases, and 17 bases lay between the germline ends. The CDR3 spans 15 residues. In DNA, the CDR3 is TGTGCCAGCAGCGCATCAACAAGGCAGGGTGAGACCCAGTACTTC. Amino acid sequence: CASSASTRQGETQYF.

This clone is a singleton in its sample. The gene calls are TRBV11-2 and TRBJ2-7, with 7 nucleotides matching TRBD2. Germline CDR1 reads SGHAT; CDR2 reads FQNNGV. This CDR3 is built from 15 residues. V was clipped by 7 bases and J by 0 bases; unmatched bases: 9. The CDR3 here is CASTAKVAGSYEQYF. For the CDR3, the DNA is TGTGCCAGCACCGCCAAAGTAGCGGGCTCCTACGAGCAGTACTTC.

The J gene is TRBJ2-7, the V gene TRBV2; D gene unclear. Germline loops: CDR1 SNHLY, CDR2 FYNNEI. The CDR3 runs 12 residues. V lost 2 bases and J 3 bases, leaving 5 bases between the germline ends. The CDR3 DNA follows: TGTGCCAGCAGTGAATTAGACTACGAGCAGTACTTC. It translates to CASSELDYEQYF.

This clone was seen a single time. V is TRBV19 and J is TRBJ2-1; tentative D call: TRBD1 (5 bases). With 4 bases removed from V and 6 bases from J, the gap between germline ends came to 7 bases. The CDR3 covers 12 residues. Germline-derived CDR1 and CDR2 are LNHDA and SQIVND (reference sequence). The CDR3 nucleotides are TGTGCCAGTAGTAGACAGTCCAATGAGCAGTTCTTC. Its translation is CASSRQSNEQFF. Complete variable domain (other parts from reference TRBV19 and TRBJ2-1): DGGITQSPKYLFRKEGQNVTLSCEQNLNHDAMYWYRQDPGQGLRLIYYSQIVNDFQKGDIAEGYSVSREKKESFPLTVTSAQKNPTAFYLCASSRQSNEQFFGPGTRLTVL.

The chain joins TRBV7-3 to TRBJ1-5; 8 bases match TRBD1. CDR1 and CDR2 (germline): SGHTA, FQGTGA. Trimming at V came to 5 bases and at J to 7 bases, leaving 4 bases not matched to a gene. The CDR3 contains 13 residues. The chain's CDR3 is CASSKDRDQPQHF. The CDR3 nucleotides read TGTGCCAGCAGCAAGGACAGGGACCAGCCCCAGCATTTT.

The J gene is TRBJ1-1, the V gene TRBV30; a possible D gene is TRBD1 (6 bases). Germline V gene lookup returns CDR1 GTSNPN and CDR2 SVGIG (reference sequence). CDR3 length: 11 amino acids. V was cut by 7 bases and J by 7 bases, with 13 bases left in between. The DNA of the CDR3 is TGTGCCTTTTCACAGGGATTTGAAGCTTTCTTT. Translation gives CAFSQGFEAFF.

The chain's CDR3 is CASKPLRETGTLNQPQHF. Written as DNA, the CDR3 is TGTGCCAGTAAACCGTTGCGGGAAACGGGGACTCTCAATCAGCCCCAGCATTTT. The rearrangement links TRBV19 to TRBJ1-5; the D gene is possibly TRBD1 (5 bases). V lost 7 bases and J lost 3, with 25 bases in between. CDR1 and CDR2 (germline): LNHDA, SQIVND (reference sequence). This CDR3 has 18 amino acids.

The rearrangement joins TRBV6-1 to TRBJ1-1, with 8 bases fitting TRBD1. CDR1 is MNHNS and CDR2 is SASEGT in the germline V gene. This CDR3 is 12 amino acids long. The ends lost 6 bases at V and 5 bases at J; junction bases unmatched: 2. CDR3 region: CASSRQGTEAFF. The CDR3 DNA sequence: TGTGCCAGCAGCCGACAGGGGACTGAAGCTTTCTTT.

This clone turned up a few times. The V call is TRBV5-4, the J call TRBJ2-7; TRBD1 might be the D (6 bases). V was clipped by 2 bases and J by 1 base, with 10 bases between them. The CDR3 is 14 residues long. Germline CDR1 SGHNT, CDR2 YYREEE (reference sequence). CDR3 nucleotides: TGTGCCAGCAGCTTTGGAACAGGGTCCTACGAGCAGTACTTC. Its protein product is CASSFGTGSYEQYF.

The V and J genes are TRBV27 and TRBJ2-5; a weak D match, TRBD2 (5 bases). Germline lookup yields CDR1 MNHEY and CDR2 SMNVEV (reference sequence). The ends were cut back, 2 bases at V and 5 bases at J, with 15 bases in the middle. This CDR3 is 15 amino acids long. CDR3: CASSLSGTHGETQYF. For the CDR3, the DNA is TGTGCCAGCAGTTTAAGCGGAACCCATGGGGAGACCCAGTACTTC.

The rearrangement joins TRBV13 to TRBJ1-2; 10 nucleotides match TRBD1. Germline V gene data show CDR1 as PRHDT and CDR2 as FYEKMQ (reference sequence). With 2 bases clipped from V and 8 bases from J, the junction kept 5 bases outside the gene matches. This CDR3 spans 14 amino acids. The CDR3 spells CASSLRQGAGGYTF. CDR3 nucleotides: TGTGCCAGCAGCTTAAGACAGGGGGCAGGAGGCTACACCTTC.

CDR3 amino acids: CASSPGQSDETQYF. The CDR3, as DNA: TGTGCCAGCAGCCCCGGACAATCGGACGAGACCCAGTACTTC. The chain links TRBV4-2 to TRBJ2-5, with D tentatively TRBD1 (5 bases). The V and J ends lost 4 bases and 5 bases respectively, with 14 bases between them. There are 14 residues in the CDR3. Germline V gives CDR1 LGHNA, CDR2 YNFKEQ.

The chain links TRBV4-1 to TRBJ2-7, with TRBD1 as a possible D gene (6 bases). CDR1 and CDR2 from the germline V gene are MGHRA and YSYEKL. Trimming removed 4 bases from V and 7 bases from J, with 23 bases in between. The CDR3 extends over 16 amino acids. CDR3 coding DNA: TGCGCCAGCAGCCCCCCCCACAGGGTTCTCGCCGCTGAGCAGTACTTC. Its protein product is CASSPPHRVLAAEQYF.

This clone was detected once. V usage is TRBV15 and J usage is TRBJ2-3; 9 bases agree with TRBD2. After removal of 1 base from V and 6 bases from J, the junction contained 14 bases not matched to a gene. Germline lookup yields CDR1 LNHNV and CDR2 YYDKDF (reference sequence). This CDR3 contains 18 residues. The CDR3 reads CATSRVWSGRPKGDTQYF. In nucleotides, the CDR3 is TGTGCCACCAGCAGAGTTTGGAGCGGGAGGCCAAAGGGCGATACGCAGTATTTT.

This chain connects TRBV29-1 to TRBJ2-4; 10 nucleotides agree with TRBD1. The trim removed 6 bases at V and 8 bases at J, leaving 4 bases unmatched. The CDR3 loop spans 12 amino acids. Germline-derived CDR1 and CDR2 are SQVTM and ANQGSEA. CDR3 nucleotides: TGCAGCGTCGGACAGGGGGGGGACATTCAGTACTTC. This encodes CSVGQGGDIQYF.

The chain joins TRBV15 to TRBJ2-4; 7 positions agree with TRBD1. CDR1 is LNHNV, CDR2 YYDKDF, per germline (reference sequence). The V segment lost 3 bases and the J segment 4 bases; nucleotides outside the gene matches: 3. The CDR3 spans 14 residues. CDR3 loop: CATSSGTAKNIQYF. The CDR3, as DNA: TGTGCCACCAGCAGTGGGACAGCGAAAAACATTCAGTACTTC.

The chain links TRBV15 to TRBJ2-7; weak D call: TRBD1 (5 bases). Germline CDR1 and CDR2: LNHNV and YYDKDF (reference sequence). CDR3 length equals 13 residues. Trimming left V 3 bases short and J 4 bases short, with 10 bases between. The CDR3 DNA reads TGTGCCACCAGCAGCTCGCAGGGTTACGAGCAGTACTTC. The encoded protein is CATSSSQGYEQYF.

This clone was found a few times. V usage is TRBV2 and J usage is TRBJ2-5, with D possibly being TRBD1 (5 bases). CDR3 length: 13 residues. V was shortened by 2 bases and J by 5 bases, with 9 bases between the two germline ends. Germline V CDR1 and CDR2: SNHLY, FYNNEI. The CDR3 here is CASSEPPGETQYF. The CDR3 bases are TGTGCCAGCAGTGAACCACCAGGGGAGACCCAGTACTTC.

This clone has a handful of counts. This chain connects TRBV10-3 to TRBJ2-2, with TRBD2 identical over 9 bases. J lost 7 bases, V lost 6 bases, and 18 bases had no gene match. The germline V gene encodes CDR1 ENHRY and CDR2 SYGVKD. The CDR3 has 18 residues. The CDR3 nucleotides read TGTGCCATCAGCCCCTTAGCGGGGGAGGGCCGAATCGGCGGGGAGCTGTTTTTT. Translation: CAISPLAGEGRIGGELFF.

This chain uses TRBV28 with TRBJ2-7; 12 bases are shared with TRBD1. The germline CDR1 and CDR2 sequences are MDHEN and SYDVKM. This CDR3 spans 17 amino acids. Trimming took 4 bases from V and 2 from J; bases not matched to a gene: 9. CDR3 protein: CASSSGQGAINAYEQYF. The CDR3, as DNA: TGTGCCAGCAGTTCGGGACAGGGGGCGATAAACGCCTACGAGCAGTACTTC. Using reference TRBV28 and TRBJ2-7 for the parts outside the CDR3, the full variable domain is DVKVTQSSRYLVKRTGEKVFLECVQDMDHENMFWYRQDPGLGLRLIYFSYDVKMKEKGDIPEGYSVSREKKERFSLILESASTNQTSMYLCASSSGQGAINAYEQYFGPGTRLTVT.

This chain connects TRBV5-1 to TRBJ1-2; 8 bases are a match to TRBD1. The V and J ends lost 4 bases and 2 bases, in that order; junction bases with no gene match: 1. Germline assignment: CDR1 SGHRS and CDR2 YFSETQ. The CDR3 consists of 13 residues. This CDR3 is CASSRTGNYGYTF. Written as DNA, the CDR3 is TGCGCCAGCAGCCGGACAGGGAACTATGGCTACACCTTC.

The rearrangement uses TRBV27 and TRBJ1-2; 7 bases align to TRBD1. Losses at the gene ends were 5 bases for V and 6 bases for J; bases not matched to a gene: 15. Germline V gene lookup returns CDR1 MNHEY and CDR2 SMNVEV (reference sequence). The CDR3 loop spans 16 amino acids. The CDR3: CASSPYPPTGSNGYTF. Written as DNA, the CDR3 is TGTGCCAGCAGTCCCTACCCCCCGACAGGGAGCAATGGCTACACCTTC.

The gene calls are TRBV2 and TRBJ2-6, with D hard to call. Germline V gives CDR1 SNHLY, CDR2 FYNNEI. The germline V and J ends were trimmed by 5 bases and 4 bases, with 3 bases remaining between them. This CDR3 spans 12 amino acids. The CDR3 sequence is CASSPGANVLTF. In nucleotides, the CDR3 is TGTGCCAGCAGTCCGGGGGCCAACGTCCTGACTTTC.

The chain uses TRBV2 and TRBJ1-2; no definite D call. The germline V gene encodes CDR1 SNHLY and CDR2 FYNNEI. Trimming took off 6 bases at V and 8 bases at J, with 16 bases between the two ends. This CDR3 region has 13 residues. DNA for the CDR3: TGTGCCAGCAGCCAACATCCCCGAGGAGGCTACACCTTC. Translated, it gives CASSQHPRGGYTF. The variable domain in full, completed from reference TRBV2 and TRBJ1-2, reads EPEVTQTPSHQVTQMGQEVILRCVPISNHLYFYWYRQILGQKVEFLVSFYNNEISEKSEIFDDQFSVERPDGSNFTLKIRSTKLEDSAMYFCASSQHPRGGYTFGSGTRLTVV.